Detailed here is one TCR beta chain. Its specificity is not known. The entry originates in a study of T cell responses to AZD1222 COVID-19 vaccine. Study-wide results and limits: Nearly half of spike-specific TCRs reportedly go after variant regions that carry no mutations.

With 2 bases removed from V and 1 base from J, the gap between germline ends came to 10 bases. Germline V gene data show CDR1 as MRHNA and CDR2 as SNTAGT. The length of the CDR3 is 15 residues. TCRdb's table, derived via immunoSEQ multiplex PCR, lists solely in-frame clones and lacks some. The sample lists about 160,000 clones, approximately 90% occurring once. Second doses at about 4 or about 12 weeks were pooled. The material sequenced was peripheral blood, taken 28 days after the second AZD1222 dose. The V and J genes are TRBV6-4 and TRBJ2-3; weak D call: TRBD2 (5 bases). This TCR derives from an adult who received the AZD1222 COVID-19 vaccine. CDR3 in DNA: TGTGCCAGCAGTGACACGGGATCGGGCACAGATACGCAGTATTTT. This sequence encodes CASSDTGSGTDTQYF.